The 10 T cell receptor beta chains given below trace back to one sample, sequenced in a study of human T cells and chemical hapten exposure. The time point here: pre-sensitization, week 0. Sample treatment: therapeutic diphenylcyclopropenone sensitization with weekly scalp DPC. TCRdb fed the RACE reads into MiXCR, producing one record per CDR3 protein. Here the sample spans roughly 60,000 distinct CDR3 sequences, around 7% being singletons. Sequencing used whole blood, obtained in connection with sensitization to the hapten diphenylcyclopropenone (DPC). These receptors all stem from a woman aged 30 to 39 with alopecia areata. Some clones in this sample may be carry-over from other donors' samples.

There are many counts of this clonotype. The CDR3, as DNA: TGTGCCAGCAGCTTGGACGCAGGAGCAACTAATGAAAAACTGTTTTTT. This sequence encodes CASSLDAGATNEKLFF. The chain is built from TRBV5-4 and TRBJ1-4, with D hard to call. V lost 0 bases, J lost 0 bases, and 9 bases lay in between. In germline, CDR1 is SGHNT, CDR2 YYREEE (reference sequence). The CDR3 sequence is 16 residues long.

This clonotype was observed many times. V gene TRBV20-1 combines with J gene TRBJ2-7; TRBD1 aligns across 7 bases. CDR1 and CDR2 from the germline V gene are DFQATT and SNEGSKA (reference sequence). This CDR3 contains 12 residues. Trimming removed 3 bases from V and 6 bases from J; junction bases left unmatched: 5. The CDR3 DNA follows: TGCAGTGCTAGGGCCGCAGGGGGCGAGCAGTACTTC. It yields the protein CSARAAGGEQYF.

This clonotype was seen repeatedly, ten times or more. This chain's CDR3 is CASTPAGGGNQPQHF. The CDR3 DNA reads as TGTGCCAGCACCCCGGCGGGGGGCGGAAATCAGCCCCAGCATTTT. J is TRBJ1-5 and V is TRBV21-1; the tabulated D call, TRBD1, remains unverified against the DNA. TRBV21-1 constitutes a pseudogene. The CDR3 has 15 amino acids.

Ten or more counts support this clonotype. The chain combines TRBV2 with TRBJ1-5; D ambiguous. Germline CDR1 reads SNHLY; CDR2 reads FYNNEI. Trimming pared 2 bases from V and 0 bases from J, leaving 14 bases between. The CDR3 contains 17 residues. In DNA form, the CDR3 reads TGTGCCAGCAGTGAATCCCTGATAGCCTATAGCAATCAGCCCCAGCATTTT. The encoded protein is CASSESLIAYSNQPQHF.

In its sample, this clonotype was seen many times. The chain combines TRBV5-1 with TRBJ2-7, with D hard to call. V was clipped by 3 bases and J by 4 bases, with 11 bases between them. This CDR3 spans 13 amino acids. Germline values: CDR1 SGHRS, CDR2 YFSETQ. CDR3 nucleotides: TGCGCCAGCAGCTACGGAGCAGCATACGAGCAGTACTTC. Translated, it gives CASSYGAAYEQYF.

This clonotype was detected many times. The rearrangement links TRBV20-1 to TRBJ1-5, with TRBD1 as a possible D gene (6 bases). The germline V and J ends were trimmed by 7 bases and 6 bases, with 13 bases remaining between them. This CDR3 contains 12 residues. Germline V lookup: CDR1 DFQATT, CDR2 SNEGSKA (reference sequence). The CDR3 spells CSGAGAGQPQHF. The CDR3 DNA reads TGCAGTGGGGCGGGGGCTGGTCAGCCCCAGCATTTT.

In this sample, this clonotype turned up a few times. The gene calls are TRBV6-1 and TRBJ1-1; D unclear. The CDR3 is made up of 14 amino acids. The germline V and J ends were trimmed by 4 bases and 0 bases, with 9 bases remaining between them. Germline CDR1 is MNHNS and CDR2 is SASEGT. The CDR3 nucleotides read TGTGCCAGCAGTGCCTGGACCGTGAACACTGAAGCTTTCTTT. Translation: CASSAWTVNTEAFF.

This clonotype was found many times. J is TRBJ1-1 and V is TRBV12-3 or TRBV12-4; D might be TRBD1 (6 bases). The V and J ends lost 6 bases and 10 bases respectively, with 15 bases between them. The CDR3 has 12 residues. The CDR3 loop reads CASRDRDLAAFF. DNA of the CDR3: TGTGCCAGCAGGGACAGAGACCTGGCAGCTTTCTTT.

In its sample, this clonotype was seen many times. V usage is TRBV11-2 and J usage is TRBJ2-7; 14 bases match TRBD2. V dropped 5 bases and J dropped 8; count of bases not matched to a gene: 8. The length of the CDR3 is 15 residues. CDR1 SGHAT and CDR2 FQNNGV come from the germline V gene. In nucleotides, the CDR3 is TGTGCCAGCAGCGTAGGGACTAGCGGGGGCGAAAAGCAGTACTTC. The encoded protein is CASSVGTSGGEKQYF.

The V call is TRBV12-5, the J call TRBJ2-7; 8 positions agree with TRBD1. Germline values: CDR1 LGHNT, CDR2 FRNRAP. Trimming removed 4 bases from V and 5 bases from J; junction bases left unmatched: 7. There are 14 residues in the CDR3. CDR3 in amino acids: CASGSGQGIHEQYF. In DNA, the CDR3 is TGTGCTAGTGGTTCTGGACAGGGTATCCACGAGCAGTACTTC.